Sequencing of this T cell receptor beta chain was carried out in a study of blood T cell repertoires in COVID-19. At the level of the study: Researchers got acute and convalescent COVID-19 samples from the United States, Italy and Spain.

J was trimmed by 8 bases and V by 4 bases; bases with no gene match: 13. The CDR3 loop spans 16 amino acids. Per the germline V gene, CDR1 is LGHDT and CDR2 is YNNKEL (reference sequence). Data came from immunoSEQ multiplex PCR; TCRdb stores just in-frame clones and leaves some out. The sample lists around 320,000 clones; around 88% were seen once. The sequence was collected from a woman aged 25 to 39 who had recovered from COVID-19. Sequencing was performed on peripheral blood. The rearrangement uses TRBV3-1 (or the pseudogene TRBV3-2) and TRBJ2-1; 8 bases line up with TRBD2. This CDR3 reads CASSPLGRGGLDEQFF. The CDR3 nucleotides read TGTGCCAGCAGCCCCCTCGGTCGGGGGGGCTTAGATGAGCAGTTCTTC.